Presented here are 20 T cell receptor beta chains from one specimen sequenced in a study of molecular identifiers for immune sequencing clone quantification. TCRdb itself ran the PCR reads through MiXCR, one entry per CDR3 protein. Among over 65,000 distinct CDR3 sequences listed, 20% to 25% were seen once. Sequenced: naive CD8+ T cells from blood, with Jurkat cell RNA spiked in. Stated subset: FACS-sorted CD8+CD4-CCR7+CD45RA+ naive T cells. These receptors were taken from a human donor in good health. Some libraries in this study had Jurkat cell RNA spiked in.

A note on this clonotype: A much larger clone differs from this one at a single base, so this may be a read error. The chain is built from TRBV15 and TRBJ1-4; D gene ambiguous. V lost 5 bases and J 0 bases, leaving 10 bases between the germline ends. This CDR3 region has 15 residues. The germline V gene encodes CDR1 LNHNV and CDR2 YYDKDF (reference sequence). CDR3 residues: CATSDRLSTNEKLFF. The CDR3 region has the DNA TGTGCCACCAGCGACCGATTGTCAACTAATGAAAAACTGTTTTTT.

In DNA form, the CDR3 reads TGTGCCAGCAGCCCCCCAGGGAGTTACTATGGCTACACCTTC. Translated: CASSPPGSYYGYTF. This chain links TRBV7-9 with TRBJ1-2, with D tentatively TRBD1 (5 bases). Germline loops: CDR1 SEHNR, CDR2 FQNEAQ (reference sequence). The CDR3 covers 14 residues. With 5 bases removed from V and 3 bases from J, the gap between germline ends came to 13 bases.

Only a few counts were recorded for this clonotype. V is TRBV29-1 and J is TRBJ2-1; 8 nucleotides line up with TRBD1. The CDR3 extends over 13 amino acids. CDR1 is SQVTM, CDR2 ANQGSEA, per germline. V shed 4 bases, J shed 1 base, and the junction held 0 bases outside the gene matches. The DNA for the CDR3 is TGCAGCGTTGGACAGGGGTCCTACAATGAGCAGTTCTTC. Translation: CSVGQGSYNEQFF.

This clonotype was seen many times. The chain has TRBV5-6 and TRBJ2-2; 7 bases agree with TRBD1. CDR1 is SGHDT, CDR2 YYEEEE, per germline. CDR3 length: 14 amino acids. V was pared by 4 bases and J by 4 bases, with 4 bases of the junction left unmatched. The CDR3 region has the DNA TGTGCCAGCAGCAGGGACAGTCCCACCGGGGAGCTGTTTTTT. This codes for CASSRDSPTGELFF.

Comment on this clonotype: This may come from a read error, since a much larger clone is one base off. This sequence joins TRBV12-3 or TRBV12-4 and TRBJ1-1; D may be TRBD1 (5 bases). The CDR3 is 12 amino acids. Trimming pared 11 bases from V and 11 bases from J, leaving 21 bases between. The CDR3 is CACRLRAPGAFF. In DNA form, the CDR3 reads TGTGCCTGCCGACTCAGGGCCCCAGGGGCTTTCTTT.

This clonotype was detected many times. The CDR3 bases are TGTGCCAGTAGTATTTACAGTCCCAACACTGAAGCTTTCTTT. Its protein product is CASSIYSPNTEAFF. The J gene is TRBJ1-1, the V gene TRBV19; D is unclear. CDR1 and CDR2 from the germline V gene are LNHDA and SQIVND (reference sequence). The CDR3 covers 14 residues. Trimming shortened V by 3 bases and J by 2 bases, and 10 bases separated the two germline ends.

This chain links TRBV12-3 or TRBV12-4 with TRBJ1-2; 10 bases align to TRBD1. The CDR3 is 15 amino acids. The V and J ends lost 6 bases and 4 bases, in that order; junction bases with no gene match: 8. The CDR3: CASRYWTGGVYGYTF. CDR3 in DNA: TGTGCCAGCAGATATTGGACAGGGGGAGTCTATGGCTACACCTTC.

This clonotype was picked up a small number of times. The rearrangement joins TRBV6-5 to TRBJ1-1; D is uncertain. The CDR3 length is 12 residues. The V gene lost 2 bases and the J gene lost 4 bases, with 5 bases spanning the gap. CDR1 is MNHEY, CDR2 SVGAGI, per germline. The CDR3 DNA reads TGTGCCAGCAGTTACATAGGCACTGAAGCTTTCTTT. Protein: CASSYIGTEAFF.

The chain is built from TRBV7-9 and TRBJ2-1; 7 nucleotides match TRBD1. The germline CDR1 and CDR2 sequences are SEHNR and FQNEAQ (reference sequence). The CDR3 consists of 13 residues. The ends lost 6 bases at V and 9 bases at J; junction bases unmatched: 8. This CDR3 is CASRTDRVVEQFF. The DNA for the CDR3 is TGTGCCAGCAGAACCGACAGGGTTGTTGAGCAGTTCTTC. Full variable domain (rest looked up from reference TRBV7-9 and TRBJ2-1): DTGVSQNPRHKITKRGQNVTFRCDPISEHNRLYWYRQTLGQGPEFLTYFQNEAQLEKSRLLSDRFSAERPKGSFSTLEIQRTEQGDSAMYLCASRTDRVVEQFFGPGTRLTVL.

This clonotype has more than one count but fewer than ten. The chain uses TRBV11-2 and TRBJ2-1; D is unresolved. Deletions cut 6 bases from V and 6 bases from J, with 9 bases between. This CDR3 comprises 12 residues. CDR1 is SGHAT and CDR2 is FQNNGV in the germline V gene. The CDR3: CASSDSFNEQFF. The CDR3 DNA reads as TGTGCCAGCAGTGACTCTTTCAATGAGCAGTTCTTC.

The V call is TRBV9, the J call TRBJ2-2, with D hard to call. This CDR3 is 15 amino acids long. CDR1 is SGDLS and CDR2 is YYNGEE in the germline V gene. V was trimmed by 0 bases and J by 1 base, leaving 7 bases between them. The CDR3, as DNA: TGTGCCAGCAGCGTAGAGTCCGGGAACACCGGGGAGCTGTTTTTT. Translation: CASSVESGNTGELFF.

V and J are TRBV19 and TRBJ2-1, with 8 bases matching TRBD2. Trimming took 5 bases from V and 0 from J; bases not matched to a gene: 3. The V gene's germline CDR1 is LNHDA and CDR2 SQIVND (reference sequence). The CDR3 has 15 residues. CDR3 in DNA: TGTGCCAGTAGTGGGAGCGGGGGCTCCTACAATGAGCAGTTCTTC. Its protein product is CASSGSGGSYNEQFF.

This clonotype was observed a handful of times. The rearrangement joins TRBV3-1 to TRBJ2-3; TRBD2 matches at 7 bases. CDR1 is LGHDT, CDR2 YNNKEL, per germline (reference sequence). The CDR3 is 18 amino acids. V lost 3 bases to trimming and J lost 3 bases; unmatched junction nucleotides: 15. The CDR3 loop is CASSHNRGDLVITDTQYF. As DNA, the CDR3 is TGTGCCAGCAGCCATAATCGGGGGGACCTGGTTATAACAGATACGCAGTATTTT.

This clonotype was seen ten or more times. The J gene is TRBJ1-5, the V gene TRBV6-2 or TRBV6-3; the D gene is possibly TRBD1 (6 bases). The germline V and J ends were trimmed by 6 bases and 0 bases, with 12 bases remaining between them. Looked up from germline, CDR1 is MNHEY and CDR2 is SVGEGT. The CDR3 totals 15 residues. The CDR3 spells CASRSDSYSNQPQHF. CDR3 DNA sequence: TGTGCCAGCAGATCGGACAGCTATAGCAATCAGCCCCAGCATTTT.

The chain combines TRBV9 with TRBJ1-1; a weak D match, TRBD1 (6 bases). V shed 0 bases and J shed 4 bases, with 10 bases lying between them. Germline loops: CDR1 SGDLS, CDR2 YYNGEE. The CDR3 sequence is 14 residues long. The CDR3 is CASSVGVGATEAFF. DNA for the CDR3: TGTGCCAGCAGCGTAGGAGTGGGGGCCACTGAAGCTTTCTTT. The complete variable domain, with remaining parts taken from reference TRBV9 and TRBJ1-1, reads DSGVTQTPKHLITATGQRVTLRCSPRSGDLSVYWYQQSLDQGLQFLIQYYNGEERAKGNILERFSAQQFPDLHSELNLSSLELGDSALYFCASSVGVGATEAFFGQGTRLTVV.

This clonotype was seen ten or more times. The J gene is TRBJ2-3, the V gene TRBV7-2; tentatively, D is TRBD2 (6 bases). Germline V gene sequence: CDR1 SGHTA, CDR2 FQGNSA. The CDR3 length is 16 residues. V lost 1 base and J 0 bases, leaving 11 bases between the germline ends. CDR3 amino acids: CASSLVAGTSTDTQYF. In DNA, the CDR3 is TGTGCCAGCAGCTTAGTGGCGGGGACGAGCACAGATACGCAGTATTTT.

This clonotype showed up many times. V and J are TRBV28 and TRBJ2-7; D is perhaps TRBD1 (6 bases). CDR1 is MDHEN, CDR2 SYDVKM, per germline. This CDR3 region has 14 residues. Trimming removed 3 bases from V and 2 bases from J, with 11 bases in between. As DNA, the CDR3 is TGTGCCAGCAGTTTTTTGACAGGTCCCTACGAGCAGTACTTC. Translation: CASSFLTGPYEQYF.

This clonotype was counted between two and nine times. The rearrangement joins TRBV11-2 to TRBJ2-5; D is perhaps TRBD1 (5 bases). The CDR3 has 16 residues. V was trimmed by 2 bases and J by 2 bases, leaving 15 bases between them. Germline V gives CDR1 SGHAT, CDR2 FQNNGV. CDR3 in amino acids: CASSLYPDDSQETQYF. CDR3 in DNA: TGTGCCAGCAGCTTATATCCCGACGACAGTCAAGAGACCCAGTACTTC.

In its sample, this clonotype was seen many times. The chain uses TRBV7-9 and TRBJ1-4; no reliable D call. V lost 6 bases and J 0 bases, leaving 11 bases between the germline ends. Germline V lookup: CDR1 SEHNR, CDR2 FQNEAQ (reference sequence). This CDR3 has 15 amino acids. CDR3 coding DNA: TGTGCCAGCAGATCTTCCGGGACAACTAATGAAAAACTGTTTTTT. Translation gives CASRSSGTTNEKLFF.

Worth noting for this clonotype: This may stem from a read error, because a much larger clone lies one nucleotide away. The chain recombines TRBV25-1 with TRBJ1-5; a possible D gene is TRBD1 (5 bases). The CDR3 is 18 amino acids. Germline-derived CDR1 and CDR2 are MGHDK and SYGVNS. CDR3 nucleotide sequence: TGTGCCAGCAGACCGACAGTGAAATCGTCGTATAGCAATCAGCCCCAGCGTTTT. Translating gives CASRPTVKSSYSNQPQRF.